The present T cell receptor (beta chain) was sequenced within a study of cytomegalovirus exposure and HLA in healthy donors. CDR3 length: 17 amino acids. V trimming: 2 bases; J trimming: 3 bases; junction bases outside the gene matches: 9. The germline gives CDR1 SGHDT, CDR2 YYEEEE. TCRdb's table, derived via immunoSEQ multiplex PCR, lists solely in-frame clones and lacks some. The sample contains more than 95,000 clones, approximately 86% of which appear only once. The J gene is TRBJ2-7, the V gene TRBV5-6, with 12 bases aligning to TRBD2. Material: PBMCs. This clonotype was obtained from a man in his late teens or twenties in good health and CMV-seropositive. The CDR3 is CASSFLSSGGANYEQYF. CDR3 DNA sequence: TGTGCCAGCAGCTTTTTATCTAGCGGGGGGGCCAACTACGAGCAGTACTTC.